The 21 T cell receptor beta chains below were found in one sample sequenced in a study of T cell responses to AZD1222 COVID-19 vaccine. Sequenced by immunoSEQ multiplex PCR; TCRdb stores in-frame clones only, minus some. The sample has 130,000 or so clones, 85% to 90% seen once; the top ten hold approximately 12%. The sequences come from peripheral blood, collected on day 0 of AZD1222 vaccination. These receptor sequences come from an adult in good health.

The J gene is TRBJ1-5, the V gene TRBV19; D perhaps matches TRBD1 (5 bases). This CDR3 region has 15 residues. Germline-derived CDR1 and CDR2 are LNHDA and SQIVND (reference sequence). Trimming pared 5 bases from V and 0 bases from J, leaving 11 bases between. The CDR3, as DNA: TGTGCCAGTAGTTCACAGGTTATTAGCAATCAGCCCCAGCATTTT. Translated, it gives CASSSQVISNQPQHF.

The chain couples TRBV5-1 to TRBJ1-4; D is uncertain. Germline CDR1 SGHRS, CDR2 YFSETQ. The CDR3 consists of 18 residues. Trimming removed 3 bases from V and 0 bases from J, with 18 bases in between. The DNA of the CDR3 is TGCGCCAGCAGCTCCCCCGAGGGAGGAGGGTCAACTAATGAAAAACTGTTTTTT. Encoded protein: CASSSPEGGGSTNEKLFF.

This sequence joins TRBV9 and TRBJ2-3; D is uncertain. Between the trimmed V and J ends, which lost 0 bases and 6 bases, there was a span of 11 bases. Germline CDR1 reads SGDLS; CDR2 reads YYNGEE. The length of the CDR3 is 14 residues. The DNA of the CDR3 is TGTGCCAGCAGCGTAGGAATGGTGGGGGATACGCAGTATTTT. It yields the protein CASSVGMVGDTQYF.

The CDR3 nucleotides read TGTGCCAGCAGTGAAACGGGGGGCCCGAATGAGCAGTTCTTC. Protein sequence: CASSETGGPNEQFF. The chain combines TRBV2 with TRBJ2-1; D may be TRBD2 (7 bases). Deletions cut 2 bases from V and 7 bases from J, with 12 bases between. Germline V gene data show CDR1 as SNHLY and CDR2 as FYNNEI. There are 14 residues in the CDR3. The whole variable domain, filled in from reference TRBV2 and TRBJ2-1, reads EPEVTQTPSHQVTQMGQEVILRCVPISNHLYFYWYRQILGQKVEFLVSFYNNEISEKSEIFDDQFSVERPDGSNFTLKIRSTKLEDSAMYFCASSETGGPNEQFFGPGTRLTVL.

The chain carries TRBV9 and TRBJ1-3, with TRBD1 matching over 9 bases. Germline CDR1 reads SGDLS; CDR2 reads YYNGEE. This CDR3 region has 14 residues. V lost 2 bases and J lost 9; bases outside the gene matches: 6. CDR3: CASSVGDRAPTIYF. The CDR3 DNA sequence: TGTGCCAGCAGCGTGGGGGACAGGGCCCCCACCATATATTTT.

The chain joins TRBV5-1 to TRBJ1-4; D might be TRBD1 (5 bases). With 4 bases removed from V and 3 bases from J, the gap between germline ends came to 16 bases. The CDR3 extends over 16 amino acids. Germline V gene sequence: CDR1 SGHRS, CDR2 YFSETQ. CDR3 nucleotides: TGCGCCAGCAGCCCGGACATTGAAGGAGCTAATGAAAAACTGTTTTTT. As protein: CASSPDIEGANEKLFF.

The chain carries TRBV7-2 and TRBJ2-5, with no clear D. Trimming stripped 1 base from V and 5 bases from J, with 5 bases between. The CDR3 contains 12 residues. Germline V gene data show CDR1 as SGHTA and CDR2 as FQGNSA. The CDR3, as DNA: TGTGCCAGCAGCTTAGGGTCCGAGACCCAGTACTTC. It encodes CASSLGSETQYF.

V gene TRBV18 combines with J gene TRBJ1-3, with D tentatively TRBD1 (6 bases). Trimming removed 3 bases from V and 0 bases from J, with 9 bases in between. This CDR3 spans 15 amino acids. Germline V CDR1 and CDR2: KGHSH, LQKENI. The CDR3 protein is CASSPRTDSGNTIYF. The CDR3 nucleotides read TGTGCCAGCTCACCGCGGACAGACTCTGGAAACACCATATATTTT.

The V call is TRBV4-3, the J call TRBJ2-1; D is unclear. Germline V gene lookup returns CDR1 LGHNA and CDR2 YSLEER. This CDR3 has 13 residues. V was pared by 1 base and J by 10 bases, with 11 bases between. CDR3 sequence: CASSQVGAREQFF. DNA of the CDR3: TGCGCCAGCAGCCAAGTAGGTGCACGCGAGCAGTTCTTC.

The chain uses TRBV6-6 and TRBJ2-3; TRBD1 is a possible D gene (5 bases). Germline CDR1 MNHNY, CDR2 SVGAGI (reference sequence). CDR3 size: 16 residues. Deletions cut 2 bases from V and 2 bases from J, with 14 bases between. In DNA, the CDR3 is TGTGCCAGCAGTTACGGGCAGGGTTCTTCCACAGATACGCAGTATTTT. Translated: CASSYGQGSSTDTQYF.

CDR3: CASSELAGGQETQYF. In DNA form, the CDR3 reads TGTGCCAGCAGTGAACTAGCGGGAGGGCAAGAGACCCAGTACTTC. The chain links TRBV6-1 to TRBJ2-5; 12 bases map to TRBD2. CDR1 and CDR2 (germline): MNHNS, SASEGT. Germline trimming cut 2 bases from V and 2 bases from J; bases unmatched to any gene: 0. The CDR3 has 15 amino acids.

The chain joins TRBV3-1 (or the pseudogene TRBV3-2) to TRBJ2-1, with D tentatively TRBD1 (6 bases). V shed 4 bases and J shed 0 bases, with 10 bases lying between them. The germline gives CDR1 LGHDT, CDR2 YNNKEL (reference sequence). The CDR3 length is 15 residues. The CDR3 nucleotides are TGTGCCAGCAGCCGTACAGGGTTCTCCTACAATGAGCAGTTCTTC. Amino acid sequence: CASSRTGFSYNEQFF.

The chain joins TRBV19 to TRBJ2-3; TRBD2 aligns across 10 bases. The J segment lost 9 bases and the V segment lost 5 bases, leaving 8 bases of the junction unmatched. Germline CDR1 LNHDA, CDR2 SQIVND (reference sequence). The CDR3 is 14 amino acids. DNA for the CDR3: TGTGCCAGTAGTTCTACTAGCGGGGCGATAACGCAGTATTTT. Protein: CASSSTSGAITQYF.

This clone came up once. The gene calls are TRBV3-1 (or the pseudogene TRBV3-2) and TRBJ1-1; 11 bases are a match to TRBD1. Per germline, CDR1 LGHDT and CDR2 YNNKEL (reference sequence). V was pared by 1 base and J by 8 bases, with 3 bases of the junction left unmatched. This CDR3 has 14 amino acids. The CDR3 loop reads CASSQGTGGLEAFF. Written as DNA, the CDR3 is TGTGCCAGCAGCCAAGGGACAGGGGGCTTGGAAGCTTTCTTT.

This clone was seen a handful of times. Other nucleotide sequences in the sample specify the same CDR3. The chain joins TRBV4-1 to TRBJ2-7, with TRBD2 matching over 13 bases. The germline gives CDR1 MGHRA, CDR2 YSYEKL. The ends lost 4 bases at V and 1 base at J; junction bases unmatched: 1. The CDR3 totals 15 residues. CDR3 DNA: TGCGCCAGCAGCCCGGGACTAGCGGGATCCTACGAGCAGTACTTC. It translates to CASSPGLAGSYEQYF.

The chain has TRBV19 and TRBJ1-1, with 8 bases fitting TRBD1. Trimming at V came to 6 bases and at J to 5 bases, leaving 5 bases not matched to a gene. This CDR3 contains 13 residues. Germline values: CDR1 LNHDA, CDR2 SQIVND (reference sequence). The CDR3 DNA follows: TGTGCCAGTAGGCCAGGGGGCTTAACTGAAGCTTTCTTT. The encoded protein is CASRPGGLTEAFF.

The genes are TRBV7-9 and TRBJ1-5; TRBD1 aligns across 7 bases. Germline V gene data show CDR1 as SEHNR and CDR2 as FQNEAQ (reference sequence). V trimming: 3 bases; J trimming: 7 bases; junction bases outside the gene matches: 9. The CDR3 contains 15 residues. The CDR3 is CASSFSQGSEQPQHF. Written as DNA, the CDR3 is TGTGCCAGCAGCTTTTCACAGGGGTCGGAACAGCCCCAGCATTTT. The full variable domain, in which reference TRBV7-9 and TRBJ1-5 provide the parts outside the CDR3, is DTGVSQNPRHKITKRGQNVTFRCDPISEHNRLYWYRQTLGQGPEFLTYFQNEAQLEKSRLLSDRFSAERPKGSFSTLEIQRTEQGDSAMYLCASSFSQGSEQPQHFGDGTRLSIL.

The V gene is TRBV11-2, the J gene TRBJ2-7, with TRBD1 identical over 7 bases. V was pared by 5 bases and J by 4 bases, with 2 bases of the junction left unmatched. The germline CDR1 and CDR2 sequences are SGHAT and FQNNGV. The CDR3 totals 12 residues. CDR3 protein: CASSPQGYEQYF. The CDR3 DNA sequence: TGTGCCAGCAGCCCACAGGGGTACGAGCAGTACTTC.

This clone was seen a handful of times. The chain carries TRBV27 and TRBJ1-1, with unresolved D. This CDR3 spans 15 amino acids. Trimming stripped 2 bases from V and 4 bases from J, with 14 bases between. Per germline, CDR1 MNHEY and CDR2 SMNVEV (reference sequence). CDR3 loop: CASSLNSPSSTEAFF. The DNA of the CDR3 is TGTGCCAGCAGTTTAAATTCTCCCAGCTCCACTGAAGCTTTCTTT.

For the CDR3, the DNA is TGTGCCAGCAGCCATATTACGGGACAGTCCTACGAGCAGTACTTC. It codes for CASSHITGQSYEQYF. V and J are TRBV7-2 and TRBJ2-7, with 7 bases lining up with TRBD1. Germline V gene lookup returns CDR1 SGHTA and CDR2 FQGNSA. This CDR3 is 15 amino acids long. V lost 5 bases, J lost 1 base, and 8 bases stayed unmatched. The full variable domain, with the rest looked up from reference TRBV7-2 and TRBJ2-7, is GAGVSQSPSNKVTEKGKDVELRCDPISGHTALYWYRQSLGQGLEFLIYFQGNSAPDKSGLPSDRFSAERTGGSVSTLTIQRTQQEDSAVYLCASSHITGQSYEQYFGPGTRLTVT.

This chain connects TRBV30 to TRBJ2-7; the D is unclear. The length of the CDR3 is 13 residues. Trimming took 1 base from V and 2 from J, leaving 9 bases between them. CDR1 and CDR2 (germline): GTSNPN, SVGIG (reference sequence). The CDR3 region is CAWSDGRAYEQYF. The CDR3 nucleotides are TGTGCCTGGAGTGACGGACGCGCCTACGAGCAGTACTTC.